What follows describes a single T cell receptor beta chain. The method was immunoSEQ multiplex PCR; TCRdb's version includes in-frame clones alone and lacks a portion of them. The sample shows 150,000 to 170,000 clones, about 88% of them seen only once. This sample stems from a study of blood T cell repertoires in COVID-19. Study overall: PBMCs, B-cell-depleted T cells, or T cells provided the cDNA or gDNA that made up the material.

Everyone who took part was about 18 to 89 years old, and they came from about 23 US areas. Self-reported history from a screening survey and questionnaire set each donor's cohort. Germline CDR1 and CDR2: SGHTS and YDEGEE. CDR3 size: 15 residues. The V segment lost 1 base and the J segment 9 bases; nucleotides outside the gene matches: 3. Sequenced: PBMCs or T cells enriched from blood (not recorded which). V gene TRBV5-8 combines with J gene TRBJ2-2; the match to TRBD2 covers 13 bases. This receptor was obtained from a man aged 50 to 60 who had recovered from COVID-19. CDR3 protein: CASSLRTSGGRELFF. The CDR3 DNA reads as TGTGCCAGCAGCTTGCGGACTAGCGGGGGAAGGGAGCTGTTTTTT.